These 30 T cell receptor beta chains came from one sample sequenced in a study of monozygotic twins with inflammatory bowel disease. TCRdb re-called the 5' RACE reads, yielding one record per CDR3 amino acid sequence without DNA. The ten most abundant clones cover 2.4% of a sample with 400,000 or so distinct CDR3 sequences. The source material was blood. Receptors originate from a human donor with ulcerative colitis or Crohn's disease, or a healthy co-twin of an affected twin (not recorded which).

J is TRBJ1-1 and V is TRBV5-1; TCRdb proposes TRBD1, but this gene call is untestable without DNA. Germline CDR1 reads SGHRS; CDR2 reads YFSETQ. This CDR3 contains 16 residues. CDR3 residues: CASSSDRGRGGTEAFF. Complete variable domain (other parts from reference TRBV5-1 and TRBJ1-1): KAGVTQTPRYLIKTRGQQVTLSCSPISGHRSVSWYQQTPGQGLQFLFEYFSETQRNKGNFPGRFSGRQFSNSRSEMNVSTLELGDSALYLCASSSDRGRGGTEAFFGQGTRLTVV.

The chain is built from TRBV30 and TRBJ2-3. This CDR3 has 13 amino acids. The germline gives CDR1 GTSNPN, CDR2 SVGIG (reference sequence). The CDR3 is CAWESPSTDTQYF.

The chain carries TRBV5-1 and TRBJ2-7; TCRdb's D call of TRBD2 is untestable without DNA. The CDR3 length is 14 residues. Germline V CDR1 and CDR2: SGHRS, YFSETQ. The CDR3 region is CASSSGQGGNEQYF. Together with reference TRBV5-1 and TRBJ2-7, the CDR3 gives the full variable domain: KAGVTQTPRYLIKTRGQQVTLSCSPISGHRSVSWYQQTPGQGLQFLFEYFSETQRNKGNFPGRFSGRQFSNSRSEMNVSTLELGDSALYLCASSSGQGGNEQYFGPGTRLTVT.

This chain links TRBV5-1 with TRBJ1-1. The germline gives CDR1 SGHRS, CDR2 YFSETQ. This CDR3 region has 14 residues. The CDR3 loop is CASSPLTATLEAFF.

The V gene is TRBV29-1, the J gene TRBJ2-1; TCRdb selects TRBD2, and the lack of DNA leaves this call unchecked. Germline-derived CDR1 and CDR2 are SQVTM and ANQGSEA. The CDR3 contains 14 residues. CDR3 region: CSVGGSLSVKEQFF.

This chain joins TRBV11-1 and TRBJ1-2; TCRdb's D call of TRBD1 is untestable without DNA. Germline values: CDR1 SGHAT, CDR2 FQDESV (reference sequence). CDR3 size: 13 residues. This CDR3 is CASSSPDRSGYTF. Complete variable domain (other parts from reference TRBV11-1 and TRBJ1-2): EAEVAQSPRYKITEKSQAVAFWCDPISGHATLYWYRQILGQGPELLVQFQDESVVDDSQLPKDRFSAERLKGVDSTLKIQPAELGDSAMYLCASSSPDRSGYTFGSGTRLTVV.

The CDR3 protein is CSARVQGATGELFF. The V gene is TRBV20-1, the J gene TRBJ2-2; TCRdb's D call of TRBD1 is untestable without DNA. From germline, CDR1 is DFQATT and CDR2 SNEGSKA (reference sequence). This CDR3 comprises 14 residues.

The chain couples TRBV7-9 to TRBJ2-1; TCRdb's assignment of TRBD1 cannot be checked, as there is no DNA. CDR1 and CDR2 from the germline V gene are SEHNR and FQNEAQ (reference sequence). The CDR3 runs 14 residues. The chain's CDR3 is CASSLQGSYNEQFF.

The chain's CDR3 is CSALDRAKNIQYF. This chain uses TRBV20-1 with TRBJ2-4; TCRdb reports TRBD1, a call that lacks DNA to check it against. Per the germline V gene, CDR1 is DFQATT and CDR2 is SNEGSKA (reference sequence). The CDR3 has 13 amino acids.

The gene calls are TRBV29-1 and TRBJ1-1; TCRdb's D call of TRBD1 is untestable without DNA. Per the germline V gene, CDR1 is SQVTM and CDR2 is ANQGSEA. The CDR3 covers 13 residues. The CDR3 sequence is CSSVPEEGTEAFF.

This chain links TRBV20-1 with TRBJ2-1. CDR3 length: 11 residues. The germline V gene has CDR1 DFQATT and CDR2 SNEGSKA (reference sequence). CDR3 region: CSGVVWSEQFF.

The V call is TRBV5-4, the J call TRBJ2-2; TCRdb's D gene call, TRBD2, goes unchecked for lack of DNA. CDR1 and CDR2 from the germline V gene are SGHNT and YYREEE (reference sequence). CDR3 length: 13 amino acids. The CDR3 spells CASTWTVTGELFF.

The V gene is TRBV12-3 or TRBV12-4, the J gene TRBJ2-1; TCRdb indicates TRBD2, and absent DNA this call remains unverified. The CDR3 has 16 amino acids. The CDR3 here is CASSLNPSSSYNEQFF.

The CDR3 reads CSARDQRLVGETQYF. This chain uses TRBV20-1 with TRBJ2-5; TCRdb reports TRBD2, a call that lacks DNA to check it against. CDR3 length: 15 amino acids. Germline V gene data show CDR1 as DFQATT and CDR2 as SNEGSKA (reference sequence).

CDR3 sequence reads: CATSDQWDPTQYF. This rearrangement joins TRBV24-1 to TRBJ2-3. The V gene's germline CDR1 is KGHDR and CDR2 SFDVKD. The CDR3 is 13 amino acids.

The chain has TRBV7-9 and TRBJ2-1; the D call of TRBD2 rests on TCRdb alone, since no DNA is present to check it. CDR1 and CDR2 (germline): SEHNR, FQNEAQ (reference sequence). This CDR3 spans 15 amino acids. CDR3 sequence reads: CASSSLAGVLNEQFF.

The CDR3 is CASTGTGVLLETQYF. This rearrangement joins TRBV6-1 to TRBJ2-5; the D call from TCRdb, TRBD1, cannot be confirmed without DNA. The CDR3 totals 15 residues. The V gene's germline CDR1 is MNHNS and CDR2 SASEGT.

The V gene is TRBV7-6, the J gene TRBJ2-2; no DNA is available, so the TRBD1 call from TCRdb remains unchecked. The germline gives CDR1 SGHVS, CDR2 FNYEAQ. This CDR3 is 16 amino acids long. The CDR3 spells CASSFFSGAGTGELFF.

V usage is TRBV20-1 and J usage is TRBJ2-2; TCRdb lists TRBD1, though no DNA is available to test this call. The CDR3 has 17 amino acids. Germline CDR1 and CDR2: DFQATT and SNEGSKA (reference sequence). CDR3 amino acids: CSARGWGQGAVTGELFF.

CDR3 sequence: CASSFSGGNTEAFF. The rearrangement joins TRBV12-3 or TRBV12-4 to TRBJ1-1; the TRBD1 assignment by TCRdb is unverifiable without DNA. The CDR3 is 14 residues long.

The chain has TRBV5-1 and TRBJ2-7. The CDR3 loop spans 15 amino acids. Germline lookup yields CDR1 SGHRS and CDR2 YFSETQ. CDR3: CASSSIADIPYEQYF. Supplemented by reference TRBV5-1 and TRBJ2-7, the full variable domain reads KAGVTQTPRYLIKTRGQQVTLSCSPISGHRSVSWYQQTPGQGLQFLFEYFSETQRNKGNFPGRFSGRQFSNSRSEMNVSTLELGDSALYLCASSSIADIPYEQYFGPGTRLTVT.

This chain joins TRBV7-3 and TRBJ1-1; there is no DNA to check the TCRdb D call of TRBD1. From germline, CDR1 is SGHTA and CDR2 FQGTGA. This CDR3 comprises 14 residues. This CDR3 reads CASSFSGLNTEAFF.

The rearrangement uses TRBV7-3 and TRBJ2-1; the D call of TRBD1 rests on TCRdb alone, since no DNA is present to check it. The germline CDR1 and CDR2 sequences are SGHTA and FQGTGA. The CDR3 loop spans 13 amino acids. CDR3: CASSTDRRDEQFF.

V gene TRBV20-1 combines with J gene TRBJ2-7; TCRdb returns TRBD2, unconfirmable since there is no DNA. Germline CDR1 is DFQATT and CDR2 is SNEGSKA (reference sequence). This CDR3 is 13 amino acids long. The CDR3 is CSASSLAGAEQYF.

V is TRBV5-1 and J is TRBJ1-1; as DNA is missing, the TRBD1 call by TCRdb cannot be tested. This CDR3 is 15 amino acids long. Germline values: CDR1 SGHRS, CDR2 YFSETQ. The CDR3 here is CASSLELQGGTEAFF. Based on the CDR3 plus reference TRBV5-1 and TRBJ1-1, the full variable domain is KAGVTQTPRYLIKTRGQQVTLSCSPISGHRSVSWYQQTPGQGLQFLFEYFSETQRNKGNFPGRFSGRQFSNSRSEMNVSTLELGDSALYLCASSLELQGGTEAFFGQGTRLTVV.

This chain uses TRBV7-2 with TRBJ2-1; the TCRdb call, TRBD1, lacks DNA for checking. In germline, CDR1 is SGHTA, CDR2 FQGNSA. The CDR3 runs 14 residues. CDR3: CASTPYMTPNEQFF.

V gene TRBV20-1 combines with J gene TRBJ2-3; TCRdb returns TRBD2, unconfirmable since there is no DNA. The CDR3 is 12 amino acids. In germline, CDR1 is DFQATT, CDR2 SNEGSKA (reference sequence). This CDR3 reads CSVAGDTDTQYF.

V and J are TRBV29-1 and TRBJ2-5; lacking DNA, the TRBD1 call made by TCRdb goes unchecked. The CDR3 length is 17 residues. Germline CDR1 and CDR2: SQVTM and ANQGSEA. CDR3 sequence reads: CSVLRGRGGLFQETQYF.

The chain is built from TRBV20-1 and TRBJ2-1; without DNA, the TCRdb call of TRBD1 cannot be checked. Per germline, CDR1 DFQATT and CDR2 SNEGSKA (reference sequence). The CDR3 is 15 residues long. Here the CDR3 reads CSARAQGSSYNEQFF.

This sequence joins TRBV20-1 and TRBJ1-1. This CDR3 has 14 amino acids. Germline lookup yields CDR1 DFQATT and CDR2 SNEGSKA (reference sequence). This CDR3 reads CSARGGGKATEAFF.